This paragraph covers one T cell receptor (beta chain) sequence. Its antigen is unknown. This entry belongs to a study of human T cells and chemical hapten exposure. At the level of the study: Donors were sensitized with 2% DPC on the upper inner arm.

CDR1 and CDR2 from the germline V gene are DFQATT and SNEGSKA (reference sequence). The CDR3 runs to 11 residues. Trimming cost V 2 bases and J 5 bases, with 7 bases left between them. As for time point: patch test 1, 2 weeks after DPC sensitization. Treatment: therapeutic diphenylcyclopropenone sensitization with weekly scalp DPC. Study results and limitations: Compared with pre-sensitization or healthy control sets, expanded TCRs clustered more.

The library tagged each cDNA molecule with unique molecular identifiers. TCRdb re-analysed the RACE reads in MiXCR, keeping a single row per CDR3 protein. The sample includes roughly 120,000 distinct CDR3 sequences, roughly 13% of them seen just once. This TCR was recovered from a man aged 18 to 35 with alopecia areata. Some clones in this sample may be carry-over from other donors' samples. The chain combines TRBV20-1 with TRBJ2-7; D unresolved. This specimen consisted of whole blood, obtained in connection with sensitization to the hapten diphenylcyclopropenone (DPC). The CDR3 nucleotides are TGCAGTGCTAGAAAGGGAAACGAGCAGTACGTC. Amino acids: CSARKGNEQYV.